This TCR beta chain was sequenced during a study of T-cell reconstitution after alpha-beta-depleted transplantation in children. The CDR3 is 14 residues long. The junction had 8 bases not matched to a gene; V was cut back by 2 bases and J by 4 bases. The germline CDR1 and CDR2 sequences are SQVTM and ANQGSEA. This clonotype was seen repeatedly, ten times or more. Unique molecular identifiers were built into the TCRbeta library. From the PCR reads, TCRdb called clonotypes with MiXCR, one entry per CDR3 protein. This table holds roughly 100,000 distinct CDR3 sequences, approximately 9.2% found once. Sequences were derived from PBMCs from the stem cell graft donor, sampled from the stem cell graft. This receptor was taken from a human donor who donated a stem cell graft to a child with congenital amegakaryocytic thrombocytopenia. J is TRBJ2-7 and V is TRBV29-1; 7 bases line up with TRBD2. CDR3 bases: TGCAGCGTTGAAACGGGAGGATCAAATTACGAGCAGTACTTC. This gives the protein CSVETGGSNYEQYF.